This T cell receptor beta chain is drawn from a study of blood T cell repertoires in COVID-19. Study in general: Sample material is recorded as cDNA or gDNA derived from T cells, B-cell-depleted T cells, or PBMCs.

V lost 4 bases and J 5 bases, leaving 17 bases between the germline ends. The CDR3 contains 15 residues. CDR1 is MNHEY and CDR2 is SMNVEV in the germline V gene (reference sequence). Per the original methods: How many nucleated cells were present was estimated from reference gene primer amplification. Assay: immunoSEQ multiplex PCR; the TCRdb copy retains only in-frame clones and omits some. The DNA gave D and trimming, while V, J and clone size come from that table. The data hold nearly 200,000 clones, with around four fifths observed a single time. V is TRBV27 and J is TRBJ2-5, with D tentatively TRBD1 (6 bases). Specimen: peripheral blood. The TCR was taken from a woman in her 70s with active or convalescent COVID-19. CDR3 nucleotide sequence: TGTGCCAGCAGTTATAACGACAGGCCGGGGGAGACCCAGTACTTC. This translates into CASSYNDRPGETQYF.